These 20 T cell receptor beta chains came from one sample sequenced in a study of low-dose radiotherapy and immunotherapy resistance in tumors. Primers targeting TRAV and TRBV primed first-strand cDNA, covering alpha and beta chains. The authors ran around 19 PCR cycles to amplify TCRs with a constant-region primer and V-primer adapter. TCRdb fed the reads into MiXCR, producing one record per CDR3 protein. The sample has tens of thousands of distinct CDR3 sequences, roughly a sixth seen once. The time point: before trial treatment. Here the sequenced sample was PBMCs, taken before treatment. All receptors derive from a male donor with prostate cancer.

This clonotype was found many times. The chain recombines TRBV30 with TRBJ1-1; D gene uncertain. Germline CDR1 GTSNPN, CDR2 SVGIG (reference sequence). There are 14 residues in the CDR3. Trimming cost V 0 bases and J 5 bases, with 13 bases left between them. Here the CDR3 reads CAWSVLERVTEAFF. In DNA, the CDR3 is TGTGCCTGGAGTGTACTTGAGAGAGTGACTGAAGCTTTCTTT.

As regards this clonotype: A far bigger clonotype differs at one base, so this is likely a read error. The chain joins TRBV5-3 to TRBJ2-7, with 8 bases matching TRBD2. TRBV5-3 is assigned to the ORF class and has an uncertain function. The length of the CDR3 is 15 residues. For the CDR3, the DNA is TGTGCCAGCAGCTTTGCGGGGGGAGGGTCCAATGAGCAGTACTTC. Its translation is CASSFAGGGSNEQYF.

Many counts were recorded for this clonotype. V usage is TRBV2 and J usage is TRBJ2-5; D is unclear. This CDR3 has 13 amino acids. Germline lookup yields CDR1 SNHLY and CDR2 FYNNEI. Trimming removed 5 bases from V and 2 bases from J, with 9 bases in between. The CDR3 DNA reads as TGTGCCAGCAGTAAGGCTACACAAGAGACCCAGTACTTC. It is translated as CASSKATQETQYF.

The sample holds many counts of this clonotype. The chain is built from TRBV29-1 and TRBJ2-5; the D is unclear. Germline V gene lookup returns CDR1 SQVTM and CDR2 ANQGSEA. The CDR3 is 14 amino acids. Trimming stripped 2 bases from V and 2 bases from J, with 12 bases between. CDR3 amino acids: CSVESVLTQETQYF. In DNA form, the CDR3 reads TGCAGCGTTGAATCGGTCCTAACGCAAGAGACCCAGTACTTC.

This clonotype was seen many times. The chain employs TRBV5-1 and TRBJ1-4, with D possibly TRBD1 on 5 matching bases. From germline, CDR1 is SGHRS and CDR2 YFSETQ. The CDR3 runs 16 residues. Trimming stripped 2 bases from V and 4 bases from J, with 15 bases between. The CDR3, as DNA: TGCGCCAGCAGCTTTTCTCAGGGAATCGGTAATGAAAAACTGTTTTTT. Its protein product is CASSFSQGIGNEKLFF.

CDR3: CASSLDSEKLFF. The CDR3, as DNA: TGTGCCAGCAGTTTAGACAGCGAAAAACTGTTTTTT. The V call is TRBV27, the J call TRBJ1-4; tentatively, D is TRBD1 (5 bases). Trimming left V 2 bases short and J 8 bases short, with 6 bases between. Germline CDR1 is MNHEY and CDR2 is SMNVEV (reference sequence). This CDR3 has 12 residues.

This clonotype was observed a handful of times. CDR3 loop: CASSQETGGDEQFF. CDR3 sequence (DNA): TGTGCCAGCAGCCAAGAAACGGGTGGGGATGAGCAGTTCTTC. The chain has TRBV3-1 and TRBJ2-1; D is undetermined. V shed 0 bases and J shed 8 bases, with 11 bases lying between them. The CDR3 loop spans 14 amino acids. The germline V gene has CDR1 LGHDT and CDR2 YNNKEL (reference sequence).

This clonotype appeared many times. The V and J genes are TRBV2 and TRBJ1-2; D gene ambiguous. This CDR3 has 12 residues. Germline CDR1 and CDR2: SNHLY and FYNNEI. V was pared by 2 bases and J by 7 bases, with 8 bases between. DNA for the CDR3: TGTGCCAGCAGTGAAATTCACCCTGGCTACACCTTC. It specifies CASSEIHPGYTF. The full variable domain, its missing parts supplied by reference TRBV2 and TRBJ1-2, is EPEVTQTPSHQVTQMGQEVILRCVPISNHLYFYWYRQILGQKVEFLVSFYNNEISEKSEIFDDQFSVERPDGSNFTLKIRSTKLEDSAMYFCASSEIHPGYTFGSGTRLTVV.

This clonotype has at least ten counts. The CDR3 sequence: CSANRDSYYEQYF. As DNA, the CDR3 is TGCAGTGCTAACCGGGACAGCTACTACGAGCAGTACTTC. The chain uses TRBV20-1 and TRBJ2-7; 7 bases map to TRBD1. Germline V lookup: CDR1 DFQATT, CDR2 SNEGSKA (reference sequence). Germline trimming cut 4 bases from V and 3 bases from J; bases unmatched to any gene: 6. CDR3 size: 13 residues.

This clonotype was counted ten times or more. The CDR3 is CASSSGGFYTDTQYF. In nucleotides, the CDR3 is TGTGCCAGCAGCTCGGGCGGTTTTTACACAGATACGCAGTATTTT. The V call is TRBV5-6, the J call TRBJ2-3; D remains unclear. The CDR3 has 15 residues. Germline V CDR1 and CDR2: SGHDT, YYEEEE. V gave up 3 bases and J gave up 2 bases, with 13 bases separating them.

This sequence joins TRBV11-3 and TRBJ2-1; TRBD2 matches 8 bases. The CDR3 spans 18 residues. CDR1 is SGHNT, CDR2 YENEEA, per germline. V lost 5 bases, J lost 2 bases, and 14 bases stayed unmatched. In nucleotides, the CDR3 is TGTGCCAGCAGCGTAGGGATTAGCGGGACAAACCCCTACAATGAGCAGTTCTTC. This sequence encodes CASSVGISGTNPYNEQFF.

This clonotype was detected many times. This chain joins TRBV5-1 and TRBJ2-1; 9 bases are a match to TRBD2. V shed 2 bases and J 2 bases; nucleotides not matched to a gene: 2. The CDR3 spans 15 residues. Germline V gene data show CDR1 as SGHRS and CDR2 as YFSETQ. The CDR3: CASSFSGSPYNEQFF. The CDR3 DNA is TGCGCCAGCAGCTTTAGCGGGAGCCCCTACAATGAGCAGTTCTTC.

This clonotype came up many times. V usage is TRBV3-1 and J usage is TRBJ2-3; maybe TRBD2 (7 bases). Trimming shortened V by 4 bases and J by 5 bases, and 13 bases separated the two germline ends. CDR3 length equals 14 residues. CDR1 is LGHDT, CDR2 YNNKEL, per germline (reference sequence). The CDR3 DNA reads as TGTGCCAGCAGCCCGCGGGGGCTCGTAGATACGCAGTATTTT. Translation gives CASSPRGLVDTQYF.

There are many counts of this clonotype. The V and J genes are TRBV6-6 and TRBJ1-5; no reliable D call. Germline V gives CDR1 MNHNY, CDR2 SVGAGI (reference sequence). The CDR3 is made up of 14 amino acids. Trimming left V 3 bases short and J 4 bases short, with 10 bases between. The CDR3 DNA follows: TGTGCCAGCAGTTATCGGCAGGAGAATCAGCCCCAGCATTTT. Protein sequence: CASSYRQENQPQHF.

The sample holds many counts of this clonotype. The genes are TRBV25-1 and TRBJ1-4, with D unresolved. CDR1 and CDR2 from the germline V gene are MGHDK and SYGVNS. Deletions cut 7 bases from V and 5 bases from J, with 8 bases between. CDR3 length equals 12 residues. The CDR3 nucleotides read TGTGCCAGCAAGGCCGACAATGAAAAACTGTTTTTT. Its translation is CASKADNEKLFF.

This clonotype was observed many times. The chain links TRBV7-2 to TRBJ1-1; D not certain. V shed 5 bases and J shed 4 bases, with 11 bases lying between them. The CDR3 is 13 residues long. The V gene's germline CDR1 is SGHTA and CDR2 FQGNSA. CDR3 bases: TGTGCCAGCAGCGTCGGGCCGACCACTGAAGCTTTCTTT. It specifies CASSVGPTTEAFF.

This clonotype was recorded at least ten times. The V call is TRBV2, the J call TRBJ2-1, with D maybe TRBD2 (6 bases). This CDR3 is 13 amino acids long. Germline-derived CDR1 and CDR2 are SNHLY and FYNNEI. V was cut by 6 bases and J by 7 bases, with 13 bases left in between. The CDR3 DNA reads as TGTGCCAGCAGCACGACTAGTGTAAATGAGCAGTTCTTC. This sequence encodes CASSTTSVNEQFF.

At least ten counts were recorded for this clonotype. CDR3 bases: TGTGCCAGCAGTTACTCGAGAACGGATGGCTACACCTTC. This gives the protein CASSYSRTDGYTF. The genes are TRBV6-6 and TRBJ1-2; D call uncertain. Germline V lookup: CDR1 MNHNY, CDR2 SVGAGI (reference sequence). V was trimmed by 0 bases and J by 6 bases, leaving 8 bases between them. The CDR3 has 13 amino acids.

Comments on this clonotype: This is likely an artifact of a read error, given a far larger clone one base away. The CDR3 DNA sequence: TGTGCCAGCACGGGACAGGGTAACACCGGGGAGCTGTTTTTT. It is translated as CASTGQGNTGELFF. The V call is TRBV6-8, the J call TRBJ2-2; 9 nucleotides agree with TRBD1. Unmatched junction bases numbered 2, after V lost 7 bases and J lost 2 bases. Germline CDR1 reads MNHGY; CDR2 reads SAAAGT. The CDR3 runs to 14 residues.

This clonotype was found many times. The chain combines TRBV29-1 with TRBJ1-1, with D possibly matching TRBD1 (5 bases). The CDR3 has 11 residues. Germline V gene lookup returns CDR1 SQVTM and CDR2 ANQGSEA. V was pared by 4 bases and J by 10 bases, with 13 bases between. This chain's CDR3 is CSVGIGGTAFF. The CDR3 coding sequence is TGCAGCGTTGGGATTGGGGGTACAGCTTTCTTT.